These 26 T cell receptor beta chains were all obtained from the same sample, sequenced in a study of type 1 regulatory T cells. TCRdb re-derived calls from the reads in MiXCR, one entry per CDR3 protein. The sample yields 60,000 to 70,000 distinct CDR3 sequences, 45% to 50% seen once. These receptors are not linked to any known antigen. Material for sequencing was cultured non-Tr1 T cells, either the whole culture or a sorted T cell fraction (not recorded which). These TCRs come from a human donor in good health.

CDR3 in amino acids: CSARDRAGEKLFF. CDR3 nucleotides: TGCAGTGCTAGAGACAGGGCCGGGGAAAAACTGTTTTTT. This chain links TRBV20-1 with TRBJ1-4, with D maybe TRBD1 (5 bases). The CDR3 has 13 residues. The V and J ends lost 0 bases and 8 bases respectively, with 10 bases between them. Germline loops: CDR1 DFQATT, CDR2 SNEGSKA (reference sequence).

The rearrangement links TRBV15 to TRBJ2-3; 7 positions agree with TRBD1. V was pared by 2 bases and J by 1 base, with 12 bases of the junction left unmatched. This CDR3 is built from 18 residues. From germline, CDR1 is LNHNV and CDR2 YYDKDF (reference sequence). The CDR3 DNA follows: TGTGCCACCAGCAGATACCTGGCCGGACAGGTTGGCACAGATACGCAGTATTTT. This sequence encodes CATSRYLAGQVGTDTQYF. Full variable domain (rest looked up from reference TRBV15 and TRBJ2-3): DAMVIQNPRYQVTQFGKPVTLSCSQTLNHNVMYWYQQKSSQAPKLLFHYYDKDFNNEADTPDNFQSRRPNTSFCFLDIRSPGLGDTAMYLCATSRYLAGQVGTDTQYFGPGTRLTVL.

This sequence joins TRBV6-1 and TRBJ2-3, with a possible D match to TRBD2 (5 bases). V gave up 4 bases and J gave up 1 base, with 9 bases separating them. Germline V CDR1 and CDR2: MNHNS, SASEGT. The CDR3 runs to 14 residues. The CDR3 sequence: CASSVSGRTDTQYF. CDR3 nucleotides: TGTGCCAGCAGTGTAAGCGGCCGCACAGATACGCAGTATTTT.

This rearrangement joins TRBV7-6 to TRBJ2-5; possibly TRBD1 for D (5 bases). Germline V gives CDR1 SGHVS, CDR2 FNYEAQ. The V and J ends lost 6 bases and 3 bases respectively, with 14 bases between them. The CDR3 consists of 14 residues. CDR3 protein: CASRPDDRKETQYF. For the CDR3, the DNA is TGTGCCAGCAGACCCGACGACAGAAAAGAGACCCAGTACTTC.

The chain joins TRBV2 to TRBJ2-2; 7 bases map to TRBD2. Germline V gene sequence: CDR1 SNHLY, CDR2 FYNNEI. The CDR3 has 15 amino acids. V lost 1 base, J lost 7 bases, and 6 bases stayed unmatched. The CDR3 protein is CASSEGLAEGGELFF. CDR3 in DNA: TGTGCCAGCAGTGAAGGCCTAGCGGAGGGCGGGGAGCTGTTTTTT.

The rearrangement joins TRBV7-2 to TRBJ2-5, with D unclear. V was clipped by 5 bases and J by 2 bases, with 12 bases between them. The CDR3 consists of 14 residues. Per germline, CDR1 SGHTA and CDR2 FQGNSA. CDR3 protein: CASSPARAQETQYF. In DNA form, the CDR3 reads TGTGCCAGCAGCCCTGCGCGCGCACAAGAGACCCAGTACTTC.

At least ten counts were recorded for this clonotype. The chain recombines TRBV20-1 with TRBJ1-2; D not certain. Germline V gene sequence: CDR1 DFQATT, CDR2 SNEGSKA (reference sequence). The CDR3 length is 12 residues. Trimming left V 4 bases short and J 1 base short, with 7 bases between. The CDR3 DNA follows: TGCAGTGCTACCTCCATTAACTATGGCTACACCTTC. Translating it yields CSATSINYGYTF.

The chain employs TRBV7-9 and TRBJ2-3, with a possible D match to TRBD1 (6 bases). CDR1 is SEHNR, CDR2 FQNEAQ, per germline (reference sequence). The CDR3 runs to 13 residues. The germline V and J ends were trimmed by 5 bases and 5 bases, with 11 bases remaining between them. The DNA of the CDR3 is TGTGCCAGCAGCCTCGCCAGGGGAGATACGCAGTATTTT. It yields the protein CASSLARGDTQYF.

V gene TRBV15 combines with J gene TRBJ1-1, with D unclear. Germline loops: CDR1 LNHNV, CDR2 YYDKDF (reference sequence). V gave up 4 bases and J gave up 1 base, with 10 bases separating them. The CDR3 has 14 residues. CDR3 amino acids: CATSTRTANTEAFF. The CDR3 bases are TGTGCCACCAGCACAAGGACGGCGAACACTGAAGCTTTCTTT.

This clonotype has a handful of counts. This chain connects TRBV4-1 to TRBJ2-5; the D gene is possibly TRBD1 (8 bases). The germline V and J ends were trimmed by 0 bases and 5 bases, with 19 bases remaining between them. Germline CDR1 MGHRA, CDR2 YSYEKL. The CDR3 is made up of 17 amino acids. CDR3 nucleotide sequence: TGCGCCAGCAGCCAAGACCCGCGGGGGCGGACAGGGGAGACCCAGTACTTC. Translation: CASSQDPRGRTGETQYF.

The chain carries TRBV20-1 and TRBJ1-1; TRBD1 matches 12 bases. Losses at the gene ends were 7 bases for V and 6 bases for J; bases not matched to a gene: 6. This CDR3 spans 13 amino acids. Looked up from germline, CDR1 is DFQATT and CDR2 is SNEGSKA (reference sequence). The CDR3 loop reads CSVARDRGPEAFF. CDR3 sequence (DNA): TGCAGTGTCGCCCGGGACAGGGGGCCTGAAGCTTTCTTT.

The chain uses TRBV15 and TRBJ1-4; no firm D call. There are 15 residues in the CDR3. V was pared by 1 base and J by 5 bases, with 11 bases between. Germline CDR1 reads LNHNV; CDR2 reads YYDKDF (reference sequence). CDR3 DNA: TGTGCCACCAGCAGAGCCTTGGACCGGAATGAAAAACTGTTTTTT. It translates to CATSRALDRNEKLFF.

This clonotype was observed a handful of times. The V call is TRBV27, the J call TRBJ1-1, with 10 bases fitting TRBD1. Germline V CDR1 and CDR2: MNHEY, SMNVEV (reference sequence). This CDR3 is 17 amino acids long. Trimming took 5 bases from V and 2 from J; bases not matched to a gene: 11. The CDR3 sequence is CASSTARDRGRNTEAFF. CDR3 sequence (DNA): TGTGCCAGCAGTACCGCACGGGACAGGGGACGAAACACTGAAGCTTTCTTT.

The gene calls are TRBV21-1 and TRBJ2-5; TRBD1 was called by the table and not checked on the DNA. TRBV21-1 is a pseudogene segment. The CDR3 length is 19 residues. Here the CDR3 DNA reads TGTGCCAGCAGCAAAGCGCTATACGGGGGGGCCCCATTCCAAGAGACCCAGTACTTC. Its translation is CASSKALYGGAPFQETQYF.

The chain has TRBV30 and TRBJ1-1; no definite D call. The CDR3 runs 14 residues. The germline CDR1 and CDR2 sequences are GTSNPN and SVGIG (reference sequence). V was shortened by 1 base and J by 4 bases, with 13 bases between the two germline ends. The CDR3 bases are TGTGCCTGGAGTGGGTGGGCCCAGGCCACTGAAGCTTTCTTT. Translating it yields CAWSGWAQATEAFF.

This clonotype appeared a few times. CDR3 coding DNA: TGTGCCAGTAGTCCAAACCGAGTCGCAGATACGCAGTATTTT. The encoded protein is CASSPNRVADTQYF. The rearrangement links TRBV19 to TRBJ2-3, with D uncertain. The CDR3 extends over 14 amino acids. Trimming stripped 5 bases from V and 4 bases from J, with 13 bases between. The germline CDR1 and CDR2 sequences are LNHDA and SQIVND (reference sequence). Full variable domain (remainder filled in from reference TRBV19 and TRBJ2-3): DGGITQSPKYLFRKEGQNVTLSCEQNLNHDAMYWYRQDPGQGLRLIYYSQIVNDFQKGDIAEGYSVSREKKESFPLTVTSAQKNPTAFYLCASSPNRVADTQYFGPGTRLTVL.

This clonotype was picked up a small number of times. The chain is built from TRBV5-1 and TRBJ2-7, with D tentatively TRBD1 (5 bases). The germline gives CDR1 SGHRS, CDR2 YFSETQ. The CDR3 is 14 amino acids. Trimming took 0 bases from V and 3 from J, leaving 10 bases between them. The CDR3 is CASSLAARDYEQYF. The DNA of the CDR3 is TGCGCCAGCAGCTTGGCCGCCAGGGACTACGAGCAGTACTTC.

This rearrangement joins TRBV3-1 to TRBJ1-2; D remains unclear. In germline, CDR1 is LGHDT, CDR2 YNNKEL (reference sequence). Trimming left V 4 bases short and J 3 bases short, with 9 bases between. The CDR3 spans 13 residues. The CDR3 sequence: CASSRESHYGYTF. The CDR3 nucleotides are TGTGCCAGCAGCCGAGAGTCTCACTATGGCTACACCTTC.

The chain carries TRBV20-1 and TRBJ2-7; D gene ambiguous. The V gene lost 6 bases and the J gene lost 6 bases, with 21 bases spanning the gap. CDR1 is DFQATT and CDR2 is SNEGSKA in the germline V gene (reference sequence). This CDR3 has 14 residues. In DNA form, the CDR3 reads TGCAGTGCACTCCCGGGTCCCAAAAAGTCCGAGCAGTACTTC. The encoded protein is CSALPGPKKSEQYF.

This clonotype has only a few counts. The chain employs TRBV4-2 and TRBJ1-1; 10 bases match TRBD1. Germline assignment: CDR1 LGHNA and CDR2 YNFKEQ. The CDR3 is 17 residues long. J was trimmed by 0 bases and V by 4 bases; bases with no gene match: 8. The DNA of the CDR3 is TGTGCCAGCAGCCCCAAGACGGGACAGGGGATGAACACTGAAGCTTTCTTT. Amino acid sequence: CASSPKTGQGMNTEAFF.

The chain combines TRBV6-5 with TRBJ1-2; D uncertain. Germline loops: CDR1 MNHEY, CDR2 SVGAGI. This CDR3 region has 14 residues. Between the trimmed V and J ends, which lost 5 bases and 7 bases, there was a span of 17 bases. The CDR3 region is CASSVGRGPGGYTF. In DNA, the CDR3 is TGTGCCAGCAGTGTCGGGCGAGGACCCGGTGGCTACACCTTC.

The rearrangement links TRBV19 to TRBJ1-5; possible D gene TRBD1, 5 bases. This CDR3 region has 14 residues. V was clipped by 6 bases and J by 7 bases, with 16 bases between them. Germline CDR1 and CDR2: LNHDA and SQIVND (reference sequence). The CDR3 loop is CASSATGKGQPQHF. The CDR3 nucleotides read TGTGCCAGTAGCGCGACGGGGAAGGGGCAGCCCCAGCATTTT.

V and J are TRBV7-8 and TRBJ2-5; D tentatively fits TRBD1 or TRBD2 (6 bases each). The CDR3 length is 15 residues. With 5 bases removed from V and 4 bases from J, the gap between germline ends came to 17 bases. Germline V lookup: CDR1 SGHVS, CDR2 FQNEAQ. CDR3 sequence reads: CASSVRTGRGETQYF. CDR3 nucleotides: TGTGCCAGCAGCGTTCGAACAGGGCGGGGAGAGACCCAGTACTTC.

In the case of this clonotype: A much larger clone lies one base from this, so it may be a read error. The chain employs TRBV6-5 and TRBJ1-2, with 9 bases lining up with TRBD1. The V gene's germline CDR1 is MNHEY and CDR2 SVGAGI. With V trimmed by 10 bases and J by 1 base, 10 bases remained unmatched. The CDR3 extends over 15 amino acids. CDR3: CATLGQGPRNYGYTF. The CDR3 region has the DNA TGTGCCACCCTCGGACAGGGGCCTCGTAACTATGGCTACACCTTC.

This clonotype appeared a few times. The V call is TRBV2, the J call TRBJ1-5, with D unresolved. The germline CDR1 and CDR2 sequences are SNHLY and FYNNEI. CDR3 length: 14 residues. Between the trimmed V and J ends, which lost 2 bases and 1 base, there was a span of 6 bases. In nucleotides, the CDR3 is TGTGCCAGCAGTGAATCACGGAGCAATCAGCCCCAGCATTTT. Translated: CASSESRSNQPQHF. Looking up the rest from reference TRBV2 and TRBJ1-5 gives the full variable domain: EPEVTQTPSHQVTQMGQEVILRCVPISNHLYFYWYRQILGQKVEFLVSFYNNEISEKSEIFDDQFSVERPDGSNFTLKIRSTKLEDSAMYFCASSESRSNQPQHFGDGTRLSIL.

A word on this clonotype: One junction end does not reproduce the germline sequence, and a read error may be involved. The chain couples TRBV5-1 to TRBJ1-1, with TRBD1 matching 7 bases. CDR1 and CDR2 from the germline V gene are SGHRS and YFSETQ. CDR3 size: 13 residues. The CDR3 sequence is CASSQTGDTEAFF. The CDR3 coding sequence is TGCGCCAGCAGCCAAACAGGGGACACTGAGGCTTTCTTT.